This T cell receptor beta chain was sequenced during a study of cytomegalovirus exposure and HLA in healthy donors. Study-level results: Per a prior analysis, the majority of TCR beta V segments were productive roughly 87% or roughly 30% of the time. A later look showed TCR association rates differing by HLA locus, highest for DRB1 and lowest for HLA-C.

Both 60 Vbeta primers and 13 Jbeta primers went into the PCR. Profiling relied on immunoSEQ multiplex PCR, and the TCRdb table lists in-frame clones only, not all of them. The profile shows some 200,000 clones, approximately 83% of them singletons. As regards this clone: Antigen specificity is unknown.

The sequenced sample consisted of PBMCs. The source of this sequence is a boy aged 2-15 years in good health and CMV-seronegative.

The CDR3 loop reads CASSLLAAGYNEQFF. The CDR3 DNA reads TGTGCCAGCTCTCTACTAGCGGCCGGCTACAATGAGCAGTTCTTC. The V call is TRBV27, the J call TRBJ2-1, with 8 bases identical to TRBD2. Germline trimming cut 8 bases from V and 3 bases from J; bases unmatched to any gene: 9. Germline V lookup: CDR1 MNHEY, CDR2 SMNVEV (reference sequence). This CDR3 spans 15 amino acids.